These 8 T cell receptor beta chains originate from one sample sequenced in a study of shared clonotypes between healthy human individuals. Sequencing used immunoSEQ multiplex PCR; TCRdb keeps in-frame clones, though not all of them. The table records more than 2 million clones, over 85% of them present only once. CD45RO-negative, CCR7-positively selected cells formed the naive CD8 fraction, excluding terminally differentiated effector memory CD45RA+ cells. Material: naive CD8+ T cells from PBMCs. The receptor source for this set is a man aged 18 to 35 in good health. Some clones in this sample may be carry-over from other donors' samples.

The CDR3 DNA follows: TGTGCCAGCAGTTACGAGTTCGGGTCTACTTACGAGCAGTACTTC. It translates to CASSYEFGSTYEQYF. This sequence joins TRBV6-5 and TRBJ2-7; D remains ambiguous. The CDR3 runs 15 residues. The germline V gene has CDR1 MNHEY and CDR2 SVGAGI. V shed 2 bases and J shed 4 bases, with 15 bases lying between them.

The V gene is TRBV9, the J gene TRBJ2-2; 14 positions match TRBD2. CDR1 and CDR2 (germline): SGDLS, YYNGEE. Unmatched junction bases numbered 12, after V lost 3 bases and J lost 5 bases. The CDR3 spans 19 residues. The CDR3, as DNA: TGTGCCAGCAGCGCCAAGATCGCCGGGACTAGCGGGAGAACCGGGGAGCTGTTTTTT. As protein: CASSAKIAGTSGRTGELFF.

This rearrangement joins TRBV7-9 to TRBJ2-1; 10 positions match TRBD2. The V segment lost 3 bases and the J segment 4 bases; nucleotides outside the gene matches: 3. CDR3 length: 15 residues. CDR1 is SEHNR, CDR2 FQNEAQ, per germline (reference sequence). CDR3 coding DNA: TGTGCCAGCAGCTTGAGGACTAGCGGTTACAATGAGCAGTTCTTC. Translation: CASSLRTSGYNEQFF.

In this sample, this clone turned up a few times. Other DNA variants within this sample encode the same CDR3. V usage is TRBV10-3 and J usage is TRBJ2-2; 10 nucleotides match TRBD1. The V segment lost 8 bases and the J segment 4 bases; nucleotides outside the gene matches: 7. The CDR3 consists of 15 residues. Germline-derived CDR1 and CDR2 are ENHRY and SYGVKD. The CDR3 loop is CAISEGTGVTGELFF. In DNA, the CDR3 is TGTGCCATCTCGGAAGGGACAGGGGTCACCGGGGAGCTGTTTTTT.

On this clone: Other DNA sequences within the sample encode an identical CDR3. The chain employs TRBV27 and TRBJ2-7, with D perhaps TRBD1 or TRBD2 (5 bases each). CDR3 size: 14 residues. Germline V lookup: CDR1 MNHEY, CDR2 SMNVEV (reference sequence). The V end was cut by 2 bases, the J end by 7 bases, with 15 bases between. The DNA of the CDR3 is TGTGCCAGCAGTTTAGCCAACACTAGGGGTGAGCAGTACTTC. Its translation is CASSLANTRGEQYF.

DNA for the CDR3: TGTGCCACCGAGAACGGGGGGGGAAACTACGAGCAGTACTTC. Its protein is CATENGGGNYEQYF. The chain employs TRBV10-3 and TRBJ2-7; 8 nucleotides align to TRBD2. The germline CDR1 and CDR2 sequences are ENHRY and SYGVKD. Trimming cost V 10 bases and J 3 bases; bases outside gene matches: 11. This CDR3 contains 14 residues.

The CDR3, as DNA: TGTGCCAGTACCACAACAGCCTCTGGGGCCAACGTCCTGACTTTC. Translating it yields CASTTTASGANVLTF. The chain carries TRBV19 and TRBJ2-6; D gene ambiguous. The V gene's germline CDR1 is LNHDA and CDR2 SQIVND (reference sequence). Deletions cut 7 bases from V and 0 bases from J, with 10 bases between. The CDR3 loop spans 15 amino acids.

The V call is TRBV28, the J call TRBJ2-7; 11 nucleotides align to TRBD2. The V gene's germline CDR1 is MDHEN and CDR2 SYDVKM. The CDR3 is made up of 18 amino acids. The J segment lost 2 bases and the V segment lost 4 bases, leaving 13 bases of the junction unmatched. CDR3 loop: CASSSTLLTSGSPYEQYF. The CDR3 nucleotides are TGTGCCAGCAGTTCCACCCTATTAACTAGCGGGAGTCCCTACGAGCAGTACTTC.